The clone carrying this T cell receptor beta chain was observed a few times. Its antigen is undetermined. The CDR3 has 16 amino acids. CDR1 and CDR2 from the germline V gene are SGHNT and YYREEE (reference sequence). The ends were cut back, 1 base at V and 7 bases at J, with 17 bases in the middle. The sample belongs to a study of cytotoxic CD8 clonotypes in ibrutinib-treated CLL. Background on the study: Responses: around 24 partial, 2 complete; after median around 70 months, around 14 stayed remitted, roughly 12 progressed. Productive templates per sample averaged roughly 250,000; productive rearrangements, just under 95,000. Findings of the study overall: Rising at ibrutinib response, clonality subsequently fell back toward baseline at progression. Patients had baseline clonality above age-matched healthy donors, and this clonality moved with circulating CD8+ T-cell counts.

Some clones are missing from TCRdb's copy, which holds only in-frame ones; the method was immunoSEQ multiplex PCR. The data show 150,000 to 250,000 clones, approximately 68% seen once. The starting material was PBMCs, obtained after 24 months of ibrutinib treatment. The chain is built from TRBV5-4 and TRBJ2-2; TRBD1 or TRBD2 may be the D gene (5 bases each). This TCR was sampled from a human donor with chronic lymphocytic leukemia. CDR3 coding DNA: TGTGCCAGCAGCTTGCAGGGACCATTAATCGACGGGGAGCTGTTTTTT. Amino acids: CASSLQGPLIDGELFF. The variable domain in full, completed from reference TRBV5-4 and TRBJ2-2, reads ETGVTQSPTHLIKTRGQQVTLRCSSQSGHNTVSWYQQALGQGPQFIFQYYREEENGRGNFPPRFSGLQFPNYSSELNVNALELDDSALYLCASSLQGPLIDGELFFGEGSRLTVL.